The clone carrying this T cell receptor beta chain showed up just once. Its cognate antigen is unknown. The sample comes from a study of graft-versus-host responses after intestinal transplantation. The wider study: All recipients were transplanted with multivisceral, liver-intestinal, or isolated intestinal grafts. Uniformly, recipients were administered anti-thymocyte globulin induction with subsequent tacrolimus and steroids for around 3 years. The study's findings and limits: The highest levels of circulating GvH clones went along with early declines in HvG clones after transplant.

The CDR3 has 18 residues. Trimming at V came to 1 base and at J to 1 base, leaving 10 bases not matched to a gene. Germline assignment: CDR1 SGHAT and CDR2 FQNNGV. Produced via immunoSEQ multiplex PCR; TCRdb's table is partial and in-frame only. The data show more than 70,000 clones, 85% to 95% seen once. V usage is TRBV11-2 and J usage is TRBJ1-3, with TRBD1 matching over 7 bases. The starting material was unstimulated CD8+ T cells sorted from spleen or lymph node cells, obtained before transplant. The clonotype originates from a human donor who was the organ donor for an intestinal transplant. CDR3 coding DNA: TGTGCCAGCAGCTTAGTCCCAGCCTCGACAGGGTCTGGAAACACCATATATTTT. Translating it yields CASSLVPASTGSGNTIYF.